The subject of this entry is one T cell receptor (beta chain). Its antigen is unidentified. This sample is part of a study of early T cells in non-severe SARS-CoV-2 infection. Background on the study: The input, bulk RNA from unsorted whole blood, was sequenced, and chains were unpaired. Overall study findings and caveats: VDJdb-based matching was biased toward anti-spike CD8 responses and missed private and CD4 specificities.

From germline, CDR1 is LGHDT and CDR2 YNNKEL (reference sequence). V dropped 3 bases and J dropped 6 bases, with 7 bases sitting between them. This CDR3 has 12 residues. Each cDNA molecule carried a unique molecular identifier. TCRdb fed the 5' RACE reads into MiXCR, producing one record per CDR3 protein. The profile shows around 50,000 distinct CDR3 sequences, over 3.5% of them singletons. Sample: whole blood. This receptor was taken from an adult who was a healthcare worker with PCR-confirmed SARS-CoV-2 infection or an uninfected control (not recorded which). The genes are TRBV3-1 and TRBJ2-3; no clear D gene. The CDR3 loop is CASSQYGDTQYF. The CDR3 bases are TGTGCCAGCAGCCAGTATGGTGATACGCAGTATTTT.